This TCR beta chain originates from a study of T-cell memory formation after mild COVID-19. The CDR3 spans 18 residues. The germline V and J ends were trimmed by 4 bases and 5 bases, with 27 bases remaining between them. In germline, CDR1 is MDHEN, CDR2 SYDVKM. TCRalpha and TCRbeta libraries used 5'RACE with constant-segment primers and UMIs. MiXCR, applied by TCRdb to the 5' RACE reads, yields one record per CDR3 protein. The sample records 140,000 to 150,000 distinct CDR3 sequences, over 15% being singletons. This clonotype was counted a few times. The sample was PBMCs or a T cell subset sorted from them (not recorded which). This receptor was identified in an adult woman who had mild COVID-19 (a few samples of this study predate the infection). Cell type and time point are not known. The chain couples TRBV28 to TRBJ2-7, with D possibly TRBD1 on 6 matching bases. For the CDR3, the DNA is TGTGCCAGCAGTTCAGTTTTCGCCAAAGGACAGCCCCTAAACGAGCAGTACTTC. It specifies CASSSVFAKGQPLNEQYF.